The clone carrying this T cell receptor (beta chain) was observed many times. The sample originates from a study of T-cell reconstitution after alpha-beta-depleted transplantation in children. Unique molecular identifiers tagged the TCRbeta library. TCRdb reanalysed the PCR reads using MiXCR and keeps one entry per CDR3 protein. Of about 600,000 distinct CDR3 sequences in the sample, over 9.5% are singletons; the top ten hold 4% to 5%. Germline V CDR1 and CDR2: DFQATT, SNEGSKA (reference sequence). This CDR3 region has 14 residues. J gave up 4 bases and V 5 bases, and 8 bases lay outside the gene matches.

This clonotype originated in a human donor who donated a stem cell graft to a child with acute myeloid leukemia. Sequenced here: PBMCs from the stem cell graft donor, sampled from the stem cell graft. This chain links TRBV20-1 with TRBJ2-3; TRBD2 matches 8 bases. CDR3 sequence (DNA): TGCAGTGCTTGGGGGACGGGAGGGCCAGATACGCAGTATTTT. Translating gives CSAWGTGGPDTQYF.